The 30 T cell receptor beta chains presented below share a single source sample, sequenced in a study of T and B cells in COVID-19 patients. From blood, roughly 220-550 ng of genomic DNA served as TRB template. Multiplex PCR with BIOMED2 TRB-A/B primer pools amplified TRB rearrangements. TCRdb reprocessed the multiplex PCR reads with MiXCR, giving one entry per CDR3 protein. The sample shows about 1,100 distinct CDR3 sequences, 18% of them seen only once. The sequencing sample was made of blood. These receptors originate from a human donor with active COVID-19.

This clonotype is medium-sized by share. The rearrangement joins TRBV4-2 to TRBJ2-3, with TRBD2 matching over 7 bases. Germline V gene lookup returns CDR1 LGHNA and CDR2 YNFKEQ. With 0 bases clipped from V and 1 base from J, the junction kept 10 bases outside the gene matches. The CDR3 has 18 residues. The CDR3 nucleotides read TGTGCCAGCAGCCAAGAAGCGACTAGCAGCGCCGGCACAGATACGCAGTATTTT. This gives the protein CASSQEATSSAGTDTQYF.

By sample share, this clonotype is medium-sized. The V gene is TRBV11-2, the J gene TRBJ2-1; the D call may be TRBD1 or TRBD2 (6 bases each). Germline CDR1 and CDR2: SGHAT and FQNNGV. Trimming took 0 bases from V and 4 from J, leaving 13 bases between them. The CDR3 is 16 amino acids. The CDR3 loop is CASSLELPGAYNEQFF. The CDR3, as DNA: TGTGCCAGCAGCTTAGAATTGCCGGGGGCATACAATGAGCAGTTCTTC.

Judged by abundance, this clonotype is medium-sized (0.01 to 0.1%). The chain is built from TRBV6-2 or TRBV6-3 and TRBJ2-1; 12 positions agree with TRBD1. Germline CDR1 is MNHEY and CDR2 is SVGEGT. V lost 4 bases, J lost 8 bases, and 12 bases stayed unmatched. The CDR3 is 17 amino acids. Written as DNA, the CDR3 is TGTGCCAGCAGTTCCCGCCCGGGACAGGGGGCAGGTTATGAGCAGTTCTTC. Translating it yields CASSSRPGQGAGYEQFF.

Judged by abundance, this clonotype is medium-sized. CDR3 in DNA: TGTGCCAGCAGCCCACCCGGGTCCCTACTCTTTAACTATGGCTACACCTTC. Translation gives CASSPPGSLLFNYGYTF. This chain links TRBV6-2 or TRBV6-3 with TRBJ1-2, with unresolved D. CDR1 is MNHEY, CDR2 SVGEGT, per germline. CDR3 length equals 17 residues. With 6 bases removed from V and 1 base from J, the gap between germline ends came to 21 bases.

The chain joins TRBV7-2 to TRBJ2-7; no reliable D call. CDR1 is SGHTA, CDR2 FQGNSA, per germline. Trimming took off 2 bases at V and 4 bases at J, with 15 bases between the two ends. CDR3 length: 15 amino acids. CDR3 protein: CASSLQAGAGYEQYF. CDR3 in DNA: TGTGCCAGCAGCTTACAAGCAGGTGCTGGTTACGAGCAGTACTTC. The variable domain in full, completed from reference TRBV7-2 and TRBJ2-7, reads GAGVSQSPSNKVTEKGKDVELRCDPISGHTALYWYRQSLGQGLEFLIYFQGNSAPDKSGLPSDRFSAERTGGSVSTLTIQRTQQEDSAVYLCASSLQAGAGYEQYFGPGTRLTVT.

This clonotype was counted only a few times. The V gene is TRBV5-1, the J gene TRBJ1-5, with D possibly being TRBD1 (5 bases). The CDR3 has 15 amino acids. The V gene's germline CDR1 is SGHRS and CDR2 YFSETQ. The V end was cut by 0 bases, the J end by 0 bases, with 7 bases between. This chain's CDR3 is CASSLEGNSNQPQHF. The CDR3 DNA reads TGCGCCAGCAGCTTGGAGGGGAATAGCAATCAGCCCCAGCATTTT.

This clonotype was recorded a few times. For the CDR3, the DNA is TGCGCCAGCAGCCAAGATCTTACGGCCTACGAGCAGTACTTC. Translation: CASSQDLTAYEQYF. The rearrangement uses TRBV4-3 and TRBJ2-7; unclear D gene. The V gene lost 0 bases and the J gene lost 2 bases, with 8 bases spanning the gap. Germline CDR1 and CDR2: LGHNA and YSLEER. There are 14 residues in the CDR3.

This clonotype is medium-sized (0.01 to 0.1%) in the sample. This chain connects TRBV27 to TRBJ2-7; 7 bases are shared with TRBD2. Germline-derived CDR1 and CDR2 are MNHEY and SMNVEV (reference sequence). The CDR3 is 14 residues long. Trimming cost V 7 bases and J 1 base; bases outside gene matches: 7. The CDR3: CASKRGLTSYEQYF. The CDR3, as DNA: TGTGCCAGCAAGCGGGGCCTTACGTCCTACGAGCAGTACTTC.

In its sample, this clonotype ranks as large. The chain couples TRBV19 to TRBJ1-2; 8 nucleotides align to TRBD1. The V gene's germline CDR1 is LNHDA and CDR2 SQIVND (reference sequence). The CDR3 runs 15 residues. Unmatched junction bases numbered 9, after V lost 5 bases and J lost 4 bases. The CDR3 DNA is TGTGCCAGTAGTCCGGACAGGGTCCTCGCCTATGGCTACACCTTC. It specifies CASSPDRVLAYGYTF.

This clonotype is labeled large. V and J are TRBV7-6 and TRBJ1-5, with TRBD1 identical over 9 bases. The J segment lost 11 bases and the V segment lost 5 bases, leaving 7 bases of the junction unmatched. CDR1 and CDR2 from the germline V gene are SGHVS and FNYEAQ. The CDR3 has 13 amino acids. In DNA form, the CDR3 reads TGTGCCAGCAGCCAGGACAGGGGTAAGGCCCAGCATTTT. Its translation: CASSQDRGKAQHF.

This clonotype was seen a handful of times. The CDR3 nucleotides are TGTGCCAGCAGTCAGGGGGGCCCCTACAATGAGCAGTTCTTC. Its translation is CASSQGGPYNEQFF. The rearrangement uses TRBV28 and TRBJ2-1, with D possibly TRBD1 on 7 matching bases. Germline CDR1 MDHEN, CDR2 SYDVKM. This CDR3 has 14 residues. The V end was cut by 5 bases, the J end by 2 bases, with 10 bases between.

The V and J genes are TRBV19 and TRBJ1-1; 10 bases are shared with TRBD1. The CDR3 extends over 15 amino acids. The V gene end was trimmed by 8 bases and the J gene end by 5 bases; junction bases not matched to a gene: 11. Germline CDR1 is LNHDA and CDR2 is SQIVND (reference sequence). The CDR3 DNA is TGTGCCAGTGCCCCTCCGGGACAGGGGCATACTGAAGCTTTCTTT. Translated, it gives CASAPPGQGHTEAFF.

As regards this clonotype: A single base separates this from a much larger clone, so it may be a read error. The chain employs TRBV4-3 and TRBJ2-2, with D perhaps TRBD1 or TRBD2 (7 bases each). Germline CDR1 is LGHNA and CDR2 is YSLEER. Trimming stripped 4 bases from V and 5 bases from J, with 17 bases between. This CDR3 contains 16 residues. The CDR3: CASSPRSGGGTGELFF. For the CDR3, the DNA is TGCGCCAGCAGCCCTCGGTCAGGGGGAGGGACCGGGGAGCTGTTTTTT.

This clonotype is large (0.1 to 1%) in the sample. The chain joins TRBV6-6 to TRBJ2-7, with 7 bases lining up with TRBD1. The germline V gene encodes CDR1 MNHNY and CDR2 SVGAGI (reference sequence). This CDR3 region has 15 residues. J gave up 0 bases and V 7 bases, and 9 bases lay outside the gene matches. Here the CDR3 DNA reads TGTGCCAGCACCGTACAGGGGCCAATCTCCTACGAGCAGTACTTC. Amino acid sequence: CASTVQGPISYEQYF.

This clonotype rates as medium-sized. CDR3: CSAEPGLAGGREQFF. CDR3 in DNA: TGCAGTGCAGAACCCGGACTAGCGGGGGGGCGCGAGCAGTTCTTC. This rearrangement joins TRBV20-1 to TRBJ2-1, with 15 bases that match TRBD2. V gave up 6 bases and J gave up 10 bases; unmatched junction bases: 10. The CDR3 loop spans 15 amino acids. Germline V gene data show CDR1 as DFQATT and CDR2 as SNEGSKA (reference sequence).

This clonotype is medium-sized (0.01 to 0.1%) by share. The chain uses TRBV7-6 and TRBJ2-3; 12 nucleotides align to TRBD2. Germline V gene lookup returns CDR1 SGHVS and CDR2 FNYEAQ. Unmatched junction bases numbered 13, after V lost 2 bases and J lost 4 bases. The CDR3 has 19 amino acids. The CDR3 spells CASSLWRASGGAGSDTQYF. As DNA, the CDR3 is TGTGCCAGCAGCTTATGGCGGGCTAGCGGGGGGGCCGGGTCAGATACGCAGTATTTT.

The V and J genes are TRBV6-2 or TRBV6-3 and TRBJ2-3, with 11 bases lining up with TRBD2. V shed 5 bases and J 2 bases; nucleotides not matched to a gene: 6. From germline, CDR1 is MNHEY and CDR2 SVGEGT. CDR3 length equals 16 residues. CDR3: CASSPRLAGYTDTQYF. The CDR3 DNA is TGTGCCAGCAGTCCCCGACTAGCGGGGTACACAGATACGCAGTATTTT.

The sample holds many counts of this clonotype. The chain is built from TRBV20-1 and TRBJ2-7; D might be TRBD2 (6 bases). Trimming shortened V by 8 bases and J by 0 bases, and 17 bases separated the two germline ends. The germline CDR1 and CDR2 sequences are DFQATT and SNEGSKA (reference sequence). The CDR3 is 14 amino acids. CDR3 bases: TGCAGTACGCCGTTGCGGGGTTCCTCCTACGAGCAGTACTTC. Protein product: CSTPLRGSSYEQYF.

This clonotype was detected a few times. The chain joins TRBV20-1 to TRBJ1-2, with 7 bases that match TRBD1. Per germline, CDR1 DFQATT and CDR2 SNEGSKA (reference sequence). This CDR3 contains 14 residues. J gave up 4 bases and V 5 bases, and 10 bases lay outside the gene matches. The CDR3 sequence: CSAPGQDQGYGYTF. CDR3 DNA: TGCAGTGCTCCAGGACAGGATCAAGGCTATGGCTACACCTTC.

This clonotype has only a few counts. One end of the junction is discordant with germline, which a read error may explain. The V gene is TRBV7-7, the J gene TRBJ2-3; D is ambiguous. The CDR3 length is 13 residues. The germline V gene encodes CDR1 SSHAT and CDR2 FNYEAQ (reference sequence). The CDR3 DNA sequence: TGTGCTAGCAGCTTAGGGCTTACAGATACGCAGTATTTT. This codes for CASSLGLTDTQYF.

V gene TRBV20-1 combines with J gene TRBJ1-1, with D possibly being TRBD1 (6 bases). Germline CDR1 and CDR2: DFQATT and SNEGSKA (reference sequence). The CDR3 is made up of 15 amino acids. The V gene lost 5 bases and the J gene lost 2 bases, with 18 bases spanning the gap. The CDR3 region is CSASTGIVLNTEAFF. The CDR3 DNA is TGCAGTGCTTCCACAGGGATTGTTCTCAACACTGAAGCTTTCTTT.

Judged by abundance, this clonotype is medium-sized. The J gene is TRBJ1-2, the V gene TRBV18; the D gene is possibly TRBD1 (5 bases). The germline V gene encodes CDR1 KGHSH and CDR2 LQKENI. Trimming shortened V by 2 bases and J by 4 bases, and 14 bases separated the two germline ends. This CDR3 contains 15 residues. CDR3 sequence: CASSPTNRFSYGYTF. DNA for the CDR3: TGTGCCAGCTCACCAACCAACAGGTTCTCCTATGGCTACACCTTC.

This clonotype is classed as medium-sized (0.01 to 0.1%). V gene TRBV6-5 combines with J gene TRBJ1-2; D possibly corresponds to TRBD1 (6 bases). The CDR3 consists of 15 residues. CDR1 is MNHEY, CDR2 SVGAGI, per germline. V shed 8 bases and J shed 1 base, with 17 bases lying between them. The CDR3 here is CASRTRGRGNYGYTF. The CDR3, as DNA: TGTGCCAGCCGGACGAGGGGCAGGGGTAACTATGGCTACACCTTC.

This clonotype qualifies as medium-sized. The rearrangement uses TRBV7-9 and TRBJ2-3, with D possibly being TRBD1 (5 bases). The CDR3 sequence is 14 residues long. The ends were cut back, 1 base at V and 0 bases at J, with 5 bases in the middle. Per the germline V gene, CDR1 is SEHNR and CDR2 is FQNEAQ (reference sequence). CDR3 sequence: CASSLEGSTDTQYF. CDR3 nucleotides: TGTGCCAGCAGCTTAGAGGGGAGCACAGATACGCAGTATTTT.

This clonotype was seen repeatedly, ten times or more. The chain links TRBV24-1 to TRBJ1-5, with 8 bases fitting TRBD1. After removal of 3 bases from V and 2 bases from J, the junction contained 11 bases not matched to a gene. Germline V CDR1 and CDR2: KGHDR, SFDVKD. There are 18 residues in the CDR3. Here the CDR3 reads CATSDHRGSGQGNQPQHF. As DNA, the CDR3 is TGTGCCACCAGTGATCATAGGGGCTCGGGACAGGGCAATCAGCCCCAGCATTTT.

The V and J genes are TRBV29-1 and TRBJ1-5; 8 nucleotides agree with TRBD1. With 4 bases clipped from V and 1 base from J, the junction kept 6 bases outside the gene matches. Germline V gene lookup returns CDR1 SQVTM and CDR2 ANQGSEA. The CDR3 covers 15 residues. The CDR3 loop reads CSVAPQGGSNQPQHF. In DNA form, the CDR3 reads TGCAGCGTTGCCCCACAGGGGGGGAGCAATCAGCCCCAGCATTTT.

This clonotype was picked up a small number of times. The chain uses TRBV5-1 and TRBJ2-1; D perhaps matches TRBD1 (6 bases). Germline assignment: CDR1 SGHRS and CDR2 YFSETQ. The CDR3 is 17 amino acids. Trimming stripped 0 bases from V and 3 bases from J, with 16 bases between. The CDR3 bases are TGCGCCAGCAGCTTGGCCGAAATCTGGACAGTCTACAATGAGCAGTTCTTC. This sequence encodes CASSLAEIWTVYNEQFF.

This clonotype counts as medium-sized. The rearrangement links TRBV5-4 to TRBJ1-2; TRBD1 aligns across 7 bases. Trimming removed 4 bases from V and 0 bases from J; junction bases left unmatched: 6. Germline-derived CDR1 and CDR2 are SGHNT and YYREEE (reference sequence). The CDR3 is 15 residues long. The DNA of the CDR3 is TGTGCCAGCAGCCCGGGACAGCCATCTAACTATGGCTACACCTTC. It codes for CASSPGQPSNYGYTF.

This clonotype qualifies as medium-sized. Written as DNA, the CDR3 is TGTGCCAGCAACGACAGGGTTAAAGAGACCCAGTACTTC. Translation gives CASNDRVKETQYF. V is TRBV7-2 and J is TRBJ2-5; 7 nucleotides line up with TRBD1. CDR3 length: 13 amino acids. The germline V gene encodes CDR1 SGHTA and CDR2 FQGNSA. V shed 7 bases, J shed 3 bases, and the junction held 5 bases outside the gene matches.

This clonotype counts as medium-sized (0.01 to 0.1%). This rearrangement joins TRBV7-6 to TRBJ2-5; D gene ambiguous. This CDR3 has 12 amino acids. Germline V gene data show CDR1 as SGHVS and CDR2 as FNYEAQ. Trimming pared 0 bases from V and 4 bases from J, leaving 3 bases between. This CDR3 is CASSLARETQYF. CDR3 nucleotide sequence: TGTGCCAGCAGCTTAGCCCGAGAGACCCAGTACTTC.